Sequencing of this T cell receptor (beta chain) was carried out in a study of blood T cell repertoires in COVID-19. Per germline, CDR1 SGHDN and CDR2 FVKESK. This CDR3 contains 16 residues. J gave up 4 bases and V 2 bases, and 8 bases lay outside the gene matches. Sequenced by immunoSEQ multiplex PCR; TCRdb stores in-frame clones only, minus some. There are some 170,000 clones in the sample; roughly 90% occur only once, and 15% to 20% lies in the top ten. The chain employs TRBV14 and TRBJ1-1; TRBD1 agrees at 9 bases. The material sequenced was peripheral blood. The receptor was derived from a man between 60 and 70 years old with active or convalescent COVID-19. The CDR3 is CASSQLVGQGGTEAFF. The CDR3 region has the DNA TGTGCCAGCAGCCAATTGGTGGGACAGGGAGGCACTGAAGCTTTCTTT.